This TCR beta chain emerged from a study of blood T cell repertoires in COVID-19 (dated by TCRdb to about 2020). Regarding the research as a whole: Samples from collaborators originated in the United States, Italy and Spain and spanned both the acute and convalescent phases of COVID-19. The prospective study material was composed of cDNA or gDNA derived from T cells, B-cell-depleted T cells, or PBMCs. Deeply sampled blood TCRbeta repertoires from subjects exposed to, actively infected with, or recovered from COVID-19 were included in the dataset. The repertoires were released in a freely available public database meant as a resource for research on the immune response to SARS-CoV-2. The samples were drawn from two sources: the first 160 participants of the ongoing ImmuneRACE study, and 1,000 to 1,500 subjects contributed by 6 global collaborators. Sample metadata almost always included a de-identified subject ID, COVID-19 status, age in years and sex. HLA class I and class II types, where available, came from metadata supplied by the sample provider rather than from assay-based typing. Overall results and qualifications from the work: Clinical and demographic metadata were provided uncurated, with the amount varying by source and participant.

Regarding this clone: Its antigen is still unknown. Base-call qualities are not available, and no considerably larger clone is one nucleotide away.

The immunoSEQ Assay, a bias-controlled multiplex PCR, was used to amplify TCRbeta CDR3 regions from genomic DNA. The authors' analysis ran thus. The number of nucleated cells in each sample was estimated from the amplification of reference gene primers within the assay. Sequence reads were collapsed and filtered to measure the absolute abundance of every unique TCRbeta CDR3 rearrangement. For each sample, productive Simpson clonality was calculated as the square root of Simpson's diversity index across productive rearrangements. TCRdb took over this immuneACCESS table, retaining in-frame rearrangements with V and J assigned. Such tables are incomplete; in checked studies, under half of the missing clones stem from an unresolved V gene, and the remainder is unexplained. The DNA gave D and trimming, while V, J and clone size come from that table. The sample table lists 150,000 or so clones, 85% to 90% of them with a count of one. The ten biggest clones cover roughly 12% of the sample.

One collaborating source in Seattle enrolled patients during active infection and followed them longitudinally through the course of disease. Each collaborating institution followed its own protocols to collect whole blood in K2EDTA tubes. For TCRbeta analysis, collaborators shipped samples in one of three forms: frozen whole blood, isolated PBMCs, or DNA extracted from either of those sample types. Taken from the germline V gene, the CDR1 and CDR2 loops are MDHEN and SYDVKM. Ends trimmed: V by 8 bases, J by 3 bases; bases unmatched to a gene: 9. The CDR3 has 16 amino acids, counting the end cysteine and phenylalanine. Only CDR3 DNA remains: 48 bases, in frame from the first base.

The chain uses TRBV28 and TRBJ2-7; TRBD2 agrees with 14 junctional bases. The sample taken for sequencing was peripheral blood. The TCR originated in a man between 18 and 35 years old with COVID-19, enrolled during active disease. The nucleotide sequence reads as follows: TGTGCCAGCGAGTCCGGGACTAGCGGGAGAAACTACGAGCAGTACTTC. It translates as CASESGTSGRNYEQYF.